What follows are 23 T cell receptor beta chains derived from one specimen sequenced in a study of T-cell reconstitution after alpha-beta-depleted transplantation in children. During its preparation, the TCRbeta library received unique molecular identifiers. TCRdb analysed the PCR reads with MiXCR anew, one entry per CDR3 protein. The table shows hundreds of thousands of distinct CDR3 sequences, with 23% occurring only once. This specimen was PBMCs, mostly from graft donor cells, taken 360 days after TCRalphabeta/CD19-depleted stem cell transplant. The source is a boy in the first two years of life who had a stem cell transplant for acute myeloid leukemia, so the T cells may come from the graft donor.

CDR3 amino acids: CASSSGRNEKLFF. CDR3 nucleotide sequence: TGTGCCAGCAGTAGTGGTAGGAATGAAAAACTGTTTTTT. V usage is TRBV7-7 and J usage is TRBJ1-4; no firm D call. CDR1 SSHAT and CDR2 FNYEAQ come from the germline V gene (reference sequence). V was cut by 6 bases and J by 5 bases, with 10 bases left in between. The CDR3 is 13 residues long.

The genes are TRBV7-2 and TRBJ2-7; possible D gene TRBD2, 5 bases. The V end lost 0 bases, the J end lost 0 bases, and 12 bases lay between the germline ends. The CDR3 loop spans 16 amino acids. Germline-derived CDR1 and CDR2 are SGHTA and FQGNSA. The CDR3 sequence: CASSLASDGNSYEQYF. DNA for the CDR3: TGTGCCAGCAGCTTAGCTTCGGACGGGAACTCCTACGAGCAGTACTTC.

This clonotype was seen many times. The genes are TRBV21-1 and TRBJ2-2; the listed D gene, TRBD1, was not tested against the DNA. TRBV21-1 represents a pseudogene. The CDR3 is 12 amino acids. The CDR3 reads CASSSRQGELFF. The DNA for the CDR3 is TGTGCCAGCAGCTCCCGACAGGGGGAGCTGTTTTTT.

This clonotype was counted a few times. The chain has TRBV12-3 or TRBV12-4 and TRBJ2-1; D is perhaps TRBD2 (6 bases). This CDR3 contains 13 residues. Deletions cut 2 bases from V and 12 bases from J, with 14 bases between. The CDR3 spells CASSLSPWRGQFF. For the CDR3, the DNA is TGTGCCAGCAGTTTATCGCCCTGGAGGGGGCAGTTCTTC.

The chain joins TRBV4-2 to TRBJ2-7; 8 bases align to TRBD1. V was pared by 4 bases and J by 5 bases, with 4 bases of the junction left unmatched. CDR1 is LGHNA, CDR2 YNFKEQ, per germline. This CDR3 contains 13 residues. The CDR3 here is CASSPRGRDEQYV. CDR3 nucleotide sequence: TGTGCCAGCAGCCCCAGGGGGCGAGACGAGCAGTACGTC.

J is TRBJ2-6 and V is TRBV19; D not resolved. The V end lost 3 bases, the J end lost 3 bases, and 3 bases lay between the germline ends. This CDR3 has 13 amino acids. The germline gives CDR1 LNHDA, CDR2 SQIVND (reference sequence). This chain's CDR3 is CASSIGGANVLTF. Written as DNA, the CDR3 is TGTGCCAGTAGTATTGGTGGGGCCAACGTCCTGACTTTC.

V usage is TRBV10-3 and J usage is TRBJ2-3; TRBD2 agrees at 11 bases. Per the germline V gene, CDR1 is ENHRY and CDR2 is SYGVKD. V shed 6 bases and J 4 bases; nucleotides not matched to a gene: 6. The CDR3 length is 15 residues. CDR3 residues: CAIRIAGGPADTQYF. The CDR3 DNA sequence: TGTGCCATCAGAATAGCGGGGGGGCCCGCAGATACGCAGTATTTT.

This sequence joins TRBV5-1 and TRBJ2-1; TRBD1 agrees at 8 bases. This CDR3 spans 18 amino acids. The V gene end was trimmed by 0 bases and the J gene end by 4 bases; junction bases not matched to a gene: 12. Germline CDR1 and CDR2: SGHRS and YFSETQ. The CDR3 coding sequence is TGCGCCAGCAGCTTGGCCCCCTGGACAGGGCTCGTATACAATGAGCAGTTCTTC. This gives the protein CASSLAPWTGLVYNEQFF.

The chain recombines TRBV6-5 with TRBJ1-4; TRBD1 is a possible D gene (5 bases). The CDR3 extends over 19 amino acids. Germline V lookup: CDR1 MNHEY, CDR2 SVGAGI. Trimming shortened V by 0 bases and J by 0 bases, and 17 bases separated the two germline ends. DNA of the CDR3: TGTGCCAGCAGTTACTCGTCTCAGCCGGGACTTGCAACTAATGAAAAACTGTTTTTT. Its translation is CASSYSSQPGLATNEKLFF.

The CDR3 spells CASREGQPVTGELFF. As DNA, the CDR3 is TGTGCCAGCAGGGAGGGACAGCCTGTTACCGGGGAGCTGTTTTTT. The chain recombines TRBV2 with TRBJ2-2; TRBD1 is a possible D gene (7 bases). Per the germline V gene, CDR1 is SNHLY and CDR2 is FYNNEI. Trimming cost V 6 bases and J 5 bases, with 16 bases left between them. This CDR3 is built from 15 residues. The whole variable domain, remainder taken from reference TRBV2 and TRBJ2-2, is EPEVTQTPSHQVTQMGQEVILRCVPISNHLYFYWYRQILGQKVEFLVSFYNNEISEKSEIFDDQFSVERPDGSNFTLKIRSTKLEDSAMYFCASREGQPVTGELFFGEGSRLTVL.

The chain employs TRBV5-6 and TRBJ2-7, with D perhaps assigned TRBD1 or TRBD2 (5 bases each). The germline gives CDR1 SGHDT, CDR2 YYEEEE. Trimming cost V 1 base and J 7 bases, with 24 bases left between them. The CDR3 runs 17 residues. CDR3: CASSLTSGPYKNGEQYV. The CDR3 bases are TGTGCCAGCAGCTTGACGTCGGGACCCTATAAGAATGGTGAGCAGTACGTC.

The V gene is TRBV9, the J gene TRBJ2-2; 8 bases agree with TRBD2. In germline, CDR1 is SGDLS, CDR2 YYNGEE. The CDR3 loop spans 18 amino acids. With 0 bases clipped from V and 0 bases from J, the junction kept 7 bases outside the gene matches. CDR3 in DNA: TGTGCCAGCAGCGTAGAAGGGAGCGGGGGACCGAACACCGGGGAGCTGTTTTTT. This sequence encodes CASSVEGSGGPNTGELFF.

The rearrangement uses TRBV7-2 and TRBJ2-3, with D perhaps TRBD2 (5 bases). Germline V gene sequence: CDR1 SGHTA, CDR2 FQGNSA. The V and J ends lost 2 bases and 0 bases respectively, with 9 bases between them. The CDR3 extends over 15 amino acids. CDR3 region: CASSLLRASTDTQYF. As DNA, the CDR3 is TGTGCCAGCAGCTTATTGAGGGCCAGCACAGATACGCAGTATTTT.

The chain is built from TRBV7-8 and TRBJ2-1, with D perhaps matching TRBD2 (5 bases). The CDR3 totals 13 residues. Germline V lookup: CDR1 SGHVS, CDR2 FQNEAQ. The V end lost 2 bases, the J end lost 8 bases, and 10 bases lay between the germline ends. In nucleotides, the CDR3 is TGTGCCAGCAGCTTAACGATCGGGGATGAGCAGTTCTTC. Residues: CASSLTIGDEQFF.

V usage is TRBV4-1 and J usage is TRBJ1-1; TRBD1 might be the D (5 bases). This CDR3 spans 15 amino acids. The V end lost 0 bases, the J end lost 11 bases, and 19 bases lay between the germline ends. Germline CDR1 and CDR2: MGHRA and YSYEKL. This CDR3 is CASSQDRVWAPWAFF. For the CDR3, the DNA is TGCGCCAGCAGCCAAGACAGGGTATGGGCTCCGTGGGCTTTCTTT.

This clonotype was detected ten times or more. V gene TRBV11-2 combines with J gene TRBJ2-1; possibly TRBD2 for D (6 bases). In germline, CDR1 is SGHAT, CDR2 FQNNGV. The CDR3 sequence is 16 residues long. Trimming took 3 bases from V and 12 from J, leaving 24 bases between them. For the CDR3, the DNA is TGTGCCAGCAGCTTGTCTGCCCGCGGCGGGGAAAAAGGGCAGTTCTTC. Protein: CASSLSARGGEKGQFF.

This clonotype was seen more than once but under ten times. CDR3 protein: CASNFNTPSGSYNEQFF. In DNA form, the CDR3 reads TGTGCCAGCAATTTTAACACCCCCAGTGGCTCCTACAATGAGCAGTTCTTC. The chain uses TRBV6-2 or TRBV6-3 and TRBJ2-1; D is undetermined. Trimming took 7 bases from V and 0 from J, leaving 19 bases between them. Per germline, CDR1 MNHEY and CDR2 SVGEGT. CDR3 length: 17 residues.

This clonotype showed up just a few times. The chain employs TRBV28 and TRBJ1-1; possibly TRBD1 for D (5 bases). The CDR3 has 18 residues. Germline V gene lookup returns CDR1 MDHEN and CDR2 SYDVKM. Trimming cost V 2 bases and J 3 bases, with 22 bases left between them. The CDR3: CASSLVGAGFDRDTEAFF. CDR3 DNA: TGTGCCAGCAGTTTAGTTGGGGCAGGGTTTGATCGGGACACTGAAGCTTTCTTT. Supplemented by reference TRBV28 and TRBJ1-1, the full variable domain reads DVKVTQSSRYLVKRTGEKVFLECVQDMDHENMFWYRQDPGLGLRLIYFSYDVKMKEKGDIPEGYSVSREKKERFSLILESASTNQTSMYLCASSLVGAGFDRDTEAFFGQGTRLTVV.

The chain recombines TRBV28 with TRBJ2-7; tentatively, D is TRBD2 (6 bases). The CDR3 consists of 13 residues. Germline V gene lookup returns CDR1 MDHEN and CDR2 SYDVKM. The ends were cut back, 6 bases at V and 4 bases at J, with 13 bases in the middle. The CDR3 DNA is TGTGCCAGCAGCCGGGAGCGCCCGTACGAGCAGTACGTC. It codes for CASSRERPYEQYV.

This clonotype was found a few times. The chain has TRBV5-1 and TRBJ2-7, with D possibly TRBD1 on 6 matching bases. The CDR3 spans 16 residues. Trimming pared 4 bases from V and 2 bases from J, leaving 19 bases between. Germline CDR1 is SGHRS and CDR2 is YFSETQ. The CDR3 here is CASSTRTARSTYEQYF. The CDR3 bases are TGCGCCAGCAGCACGAGGACAGCGCGTTCTACCTACGAGCAGTACTTC.

The CDR3 coding sequence is TGTGCCAGCAGCCCGCCCGGGACAGGGAGTGCAAAACTGTTTTTT. It translates to CASSPPGTGSAKLFF. The rearrangement links TRBV28 to TRBJ1-4; 9 positions match TRBD1. CDR3 length: 15 amino acids. Per the germline V gene, CDR1 is MDHEN and CDR2 is SYDVKM. V dropped 6 bases and J dropped 10; count of bases not matched to a gene: 12.

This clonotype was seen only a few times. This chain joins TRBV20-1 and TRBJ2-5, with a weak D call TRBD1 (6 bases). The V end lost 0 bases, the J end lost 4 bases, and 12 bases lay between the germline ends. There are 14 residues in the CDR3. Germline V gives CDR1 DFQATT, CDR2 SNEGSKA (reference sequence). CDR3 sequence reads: CSARDGGEGETQYF. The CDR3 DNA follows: TGCAGTGCTAGAGATGGGGGCGAGGGAGAGACCCAGTACTTC.

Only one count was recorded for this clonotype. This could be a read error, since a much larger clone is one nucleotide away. In DNA, the CDR3 is TGTGCCAGCAGCTCGGGACAGGGGAAAGAGACCCAGTACTTC. Translation: CASSSGQGKETQYF. The chain combines TRBV7-9 with TRBJ2-5; 10 positions match TRBD1. The CDR3 is made up of 14 amino acids. V shed 4 bases and J 3 bases; nucleotides not matched to a gene: 2. The germline V gene encodes CDR1 SEHNR and CDR2 FQNEAQ (reference sequence).